This TCR beta chain was profiled in a study of T cells expressing NK-cell markers. TCRdb reprocessed the 5' RACE reads and reports one entry per CDR3 protein, with no DNA. The data show 350,000 to 400,000 distinct CDR3 sequences, and the top ten clones hold roughly a tenth. This TCR came from a woman aged 45-59 years in good health. Sequenced sample: blood T cells: a sorted CD56 or NKG2C T cell subset, CD4+ or CD8+ T cells, or bulk PBMC T cells (not recorded which).

CDR3 sequence reads: CASSPGTSGVYEQYF. This sequence joins TRBV10-1 and TRBJ2-7; the D gene TCRdb calls, TRBD2, cannot be checked with no DNA. The CDR3 has 15 residues. Germline loops: CDR1 WNHNN, CDR2 SYGVQD (reference sequence).